This T cell receptor (beta chain) was obtained from a study of CD8 T cells in ankylosing spondylitis (dated by TCRdb to about 2017). Regarding the study in general: The study profiled T cell receptor beta repertoires in healthy donors and ankylosing spondylitis patients to find disease-linked TCR variants. Peripheral blood samples were taken, and synovial fluid was additionally collected from ankylosing spondylitis patients. The full study cohort comprised 25 ankylosing spondylitis patients and 85 to 120 healthy donors. Findings and caveats that apply to the study as a whole: The disease-linked clones showed a CD8+ phenotype and occurred at relatively low frequencies in peripheral blood. Some motif variants had previously been reported in the synovial fluid and blood of reactive arthritis patients, which suggests shared mechanisms of disease initiation. Blood from ankylosing spondylitis patients appeared to be characterized by a TCR beta motif composed of several highly homologous amino acid variants. Significant enrichment of the disease-linked clones was reported in matched synovial fluid samples from ankylosing spondylitis patients.

This clonotype came up many times. Its antigen specificity is not known. No much larger clone is present one base from it, and per-base qualities are unavailable. Instrument used: Illumina HiSeq 2500. Quantitative 5'-RACE with molecular barcodes was the method used to prepare the TCR beta libraries. The source study handled its data this way. Disease-linked TCR variants were identified with a new computational method built on a probabilistic model of VDJ rearrangement. TCRdb reprocessing: public reads trimmed at Q25 with fastp, clones called with MiXCR, in-frame beta chains kept. Each CDR3 protein gets just one entry, which takes the most common genes and DNA from the rows behind it. Here the V and J calls rest on TCRdb's processing, not on the authors' analysis. The sample table contains some 130,000 distinct CDR3 sequences; only one count was recorded for about 13% of them. Of the sample, 2.5% to 3% is held by the ten largest clones.

Via the germline V gene (reference sequence), CDR1 is DFQATT and CDR2 SNEGSKA. Clipping removes 5 bases from V and 1 base from J, with 5 as the unmatched junction base count. There are 14 amino acids in the CDR3, from cysteine to phenylalanine inclusive. The only DNA kept is the CDR3, 42 bases in frame from the first base. In this chain, TRBV20-1 is recombined with TRBJ2-3; the central 8 bases match TRBD1. Sequencing was performed on blood, either unsorted or a sorted T cell fraction (not recorded which). The sequence was collected from a female donor with ankylosing spondylitis or in good health (not recorded which). The CDR3 reads as follows: CSAGGTGGTDTQYF. The DNA is as follows: TGCAGTGCTGGGGGGACAGGAGGCACAGATACGCAGTATTTT.